This T cell receptor beta chain was identified during a study of cytomegalovirus exposure and HLA in healthy donors. Points from the study as a whole: Fewer N-insertions than the 666-donor mean were reportedly shown by an Asian-associated ancestry cluster in a later analysis. Immune exposure information available was restricted to CMV serostatus.

Researchers ran the PCR with 60 Vbeta and 13 Jbeta primers. Generated by immunoSEQ multiplex PCR, the TCRdb table keeps only in-frame clones and is missing some. This table has more than 200,000 clones, about three quarters appearing once. As to this clone: Its antigen is unknown. Other DNA sequences of this sample code for an identical CDR3.

This TCR was sampled from a man between 40 and 49 years old in good health and CMV-seronegative. The sequenced material came from PBMCs.

The CDR3 here is CASSLSSTDTQYF. In nucleotides, the CDR3 is TGTGCCAGCAGCCTCTCGAGCACAGATACGCAGTATTTT. The rearrangement links TRBV7-3 to TRBJ2-3; D is undetermined. CDR1 is SGHTA and CDR2 is FQGTGA in the germline V gene. With 5 bases removed from V and 0 bases from J, the gap between germline ends came to 6 bases. The CDR3 consists of 13 residues.